The 28 T cell receptor beta chains listed next were all sequenced from one sample in a study of T cell responses to AZD1222 COVID-19 vaccine. Profiling relied on immunoSEQ multiplex PCR, and the TCRdb table lists in-frame clones only, not all of them. The repertoire has around 130,000 clones, 89% of them found once; the top ten carry 9.5%. The sequenced sample was peripheral blood, obtained 28 days after the second AZD1222 dose. The origin of the receptors is an adult who received the AZD1222 COVID-19 vaccine.

The rearrangement joins TRBV18 to TRBJ1-2; 9 bases line up with TRBD1. Per the germline V gene, CDR1 is KGHSH and CDR2 is LQKENI. With 6 bases clipped from V and 7 bases from J, the junction kept 12 bases outside the gene matches. The CDR3 covers 15 residues. The CDR3 spells CASSPRGTGSVGYTF. The CDR3 nucleotides are TGTGCCAGCTCTCCCAGGGGGACAGGGTCAGTTGGCTACACCTTC.

The J gene is TRBJ2-3, the V gene TRBV2, with D tentatively TRBD2 (6 bases). The CDR3 loop spans 14 amino acids. Germline CDR1 SNHLY, CDR2 FYNNEI. Trimming removed 8 bases from V and 2 bases from J, with 14 bases in between. CDR3 sequence: CASVKGLTTDTQYF. DNA for the CDR3: TGTGCCAGCGTGAAGGGACTTACCACAGATACGCAGTATTTT.

CDR3 coding DNA: TGTGCCAGCAGTTTAGGGGACGTAAGCTTTAACTATGGCTACACCTTC. Protein: CASSLGDVSFNYGYTF. The J gene is TRBJ1-2, the V gene TRBV28; a possible D gene is TRBD1 (5 bases). V gave up 2 bases and J gave up 1 base, with 14 bases separating them. Germline V gene data show CDR1 as MDHEN and CDR2 as SYDVKM. CDR3 size: 16 residues.

The V call is TRBV29-1, the J call TRBJ1-1; TRBD1 is a possible D gene (5 bases). V lost 6 bases and J 7 bases, leaving 15 bases between the germline ends. Germline CDR1 reads SQVTM; CDR2 reads ANQGSEA. The CDR3 totals 12 residues. In DNA, the CDR3 is TGCAGCGTCGCCGACAGTCTACTTGAAGCTTTCTTT. Translating gives CSVADSLLEAFF.

V is TRBV18 and J is TRBJ2-7, with 10 nucleotides matching TRBD2. CDR3 length: 16 amino acids. Unmatched junction bases numbered 7, after V lost 5 bases and J lost 0 bases. CDR1 KGHSH and CDR2 LQKENI come from the germline V gene. Written as DNA, the CDR3 is TGTGCCAGCTCAGGACTTAGCGGGAGGTCCTCCTACGAGCAGTACTTC. Its protein product is CASSGLSGRSSYEQYF. The whole variable domain, remainder taken from reference TRBV18 and TRBJ2-7, is NAGVMQNPRHLVRRRGQEARLRCSPMKGHSHVYWYRQLPEEGLKFMVYLQKENIIDESGMPKERFSAEFPKEGPSILRIQQVVRGDSAAYFCASSGLSGRSSYEQYFGPGTRLTVT.

The CDR3, as DNA: TGTGCCAGCAGCTTAACTGCCTACGAGCAGTACTTC. Translation gives CASSLTAYEQYF. This chain connects TRBV5-6 to TRBJ2-7; no firm D call. The CDR3 loop spans 12 amino acids. In germline, CDR1 is SGHDT, CDR2 YYEEEE. The V end lost 2 bases, the J end lost 2 bases, and 5 bases lay between the germline ends.

This rearrangement joins TRBV15 to TRBJ2-7; tentatively, D is TRBD1 (6 bases). Trimming took 2 bases from V and 6 from J, leaving 11 bases between them. Germline CDR1 reads LNHNV; CDR2 reads YYDKDF (reference sequence). The CDR3 is 13 amino acids. The CDR3 DNA reads as TGTGCCACCAGCAGAATACAGGGCTCCGAGCAGTACTTC. This translates into CATSRIQGSEQYF.

This chain links TRBV24-1 with TRBJ2-3, with D hard to call. This CDR3 is 13 amino acids long. The germline V gene has CDR1 KGHDR and CDR2 SFDVKD. V shed 7 bases and J shed 3 bases, with 10 bases lying between them. In nucleotides, the CDR3 is TGTGCCACCAGACCCGGAGCTACAGATACGCAGTATTTT. This gives the protein CATRPGATDTQYF.

J is TRBJ2-5 and V is TRBV2; D gene ambiguous. V lost 8 bases, J lost 4 bases, and 11 bases lay in between. Germline V CDR1 and CDR2: SNHLY, FYNNEI. This CDR3 comprises 12 residues. CDR3 region: CASHSSAETQYF. The CDR3 nucleotides read TGTGCCAGCCATAGCTCGGCAGAGACCCAGTACTTC.

This rearrangement joins TRBV5-1 to TRBJ2-1; a possible D gene is TRBD1 (6 bases). V lost 0 bases, J lost 6 bases, and 16 bases lay in between. The CDR3 runs to 16 residues. Germline CDR1 reads SGHRS; CDR2 reads YFSETQ. CDR3 DNA sequence: TGCGCCAGCAGCTTGGTCGCAGGGGCCGCCTCCAATGAGCAGTTCTTC. It codes for CASSLVAGAASNEQFF.

As to this clone: This sample includes further DNA sequences coding for the same CDR3. The chain joins TRBV5-1 to TRBJ2-2; no definite D call. The ends were cut back, 0 bases at V and 6 bases at J, with 6 bases in the middle. Germline V lookup: CDR1 SGHRS, CDR2 YFSETQ. This CDR3 comprises 13 residues. CDR3 sequence (DNA): TGCGCCAGCAGCTTGGGAGTTGCCGGGGAGCTGTTTTTT. This codes for CASSLGVAGELFF. The full variable domain, its missing parts supplied by reference TRBV5-1 and TRBJ2-2, is KAGVTQTPRYLIKTRGQQVTLSCSPISGHRSVSWYQQTPGQGLQFLFEYFSETQRNKGNFPGRFSGRQFSNSRSEMNVSTLELGDSALYLCASSLGVAGELFFGEGSRLTVL.

The chain uses TRBV6-2 or TRBV6-3 and TRBJ1-2, with a tentative D call TRBD1 (6 bases). The CDR3 contains 13 residues. V was trimmed by 5 bases and J by 5 bases, leaving 12 bases between them. The germline V gene has CDR1 MNHEY and CDR2 SVGEGT. The CDR3 nucleotides are TGTGCCAGCAGTCTACTGAGGGGGTATGGCTACACCTTC. It is translated as CASSLLRGYGYTF.

The V gene is TRBV19, the J gene TRBJ1-5; weak D call: TRBD1 (5 bases). V was cut by 6 bases and J by 8 bases, with 14 bases left in between. The V gene's germline CDR1 is LNHDA and CDR2 SQIVND (reference sequence). There are 13 residues in the CDR3. CDR3 in DNA: TGTGCCAGTAGACTGCAGGGAATGGAGCCCCAGCATTTT. It yields the protein CASRLQGMEPQHF.

The rearrangement joins TRBV14 to TRBJ2-5, with D uncertain. V dropped 0 bases and J dropped 10 bases, with 15 bases sitting between them. The CDR3 covers 14 residues. The germline gives CDR1 SGHDN, CDR2 FVKESK. The CDR3, as DNA: TGTGCCAGCAGCCAAGATTTCATGAGTGGGATCCAGTACTTC. Encoded protein: CASSQDFMSGIQYF.

CDR3 protein: CASISQGDTQYF. In DNA, the CDR3 is TGTGCCAGCATAAGCCAGGGGGATACGCAGTATTTT. This sequence joins TRBV6-5 and TRBJ2-3, with D maybe TRBD1 (6 bases). Per germline, CDR1 MNHEY and CDR2 SVGAGI. Trimming removed 7 bases from V and 6 bases from J, with 11 bases in between. This CDR3 spans 12 amino acids.

The V gene is TRBV5-1, the J gene TRBJ2-7; possibly TRBD2 for D (5 bases). Germline-derived CDR1 and CDR2 are SGHRS and YFSETQ. This CDR3 is 13 amino acids long. V was trimmed by 4 bases and J by 5 bases, leaving 13 bases between them. In DNA, the CDR3 is TGCGCCAGCAGCCGGGGTGAGATCAACGAGCAGTACTTC. Translating gives CASSRGEINEQYF.

This chain uses TRBV5-1 with TRBJ1-2; TRBD1 matches 9 bases. The CDR3 is 15 amino acids. Germline V gene lookup returns CDR1 SGHRS and CDR2 YFSETQ. With V trimmed by 3 bases and J by 7 bases, 10 bases remained unmatched. Written as DNA, the CDR3 is TGCGCCAGCAGCTCCCTTCCAGGACAGGGGTCTGGCTACACCTTC. It encodes CASSSLPGQGSGYTF.

The gene calls are TRBV5-1 and TRBJ1-1; 9 bases are shared with TRBD1. Trimming took 4 bases from V and 0 from J; bases not matched to a gene: 7. Germline CDR1 SGHRS, CDR2 YFSETQ. The CDR3 is 16 amino acids. The CDR3 region is CASSPGQGTLNTEAFF. Here the CDR3 DNA reads TGCGCCAGCAGCCCGGGACAGGGCACCTTGAACACTGAAGCTTTCTTT. Using reference TRBV5-1 and TRBJ1-1 for the parts outside the CDR3, the full variable domain is KAGVTQTPRYLIKTRGQQVTLSCSPISGHRSVSWYQQTPGQGLQFLFEYFSETQRNKGNFPGRFSGRQFSNSRSEMNVSTLELGDSALYLCASSPGQGTLNTEAFFGQGTRLTVV.

V and J are TRBV6-5 and TRBJ1-2; the D gene is possibly TRBD1 (5 bases). Germline loops: CDR1 MNHEY, CDR2 SVGAGI. V was pared by 6 bases and J by 8 bases, with 16 bases between. The CDR3 runs 13 residues. CDR3 sequence reads: CASRSNDEGGYTF. The CDR3 DNA reads as TGTGCCAGCAGGTCAAATGATGAGGGGGGCTACACCTTC.

The chain employs TRBV7-2 and TRBJ2-2; D gene unclear. The germline gives CDR1 SGHTA, CDR2 FQGNSA. V lost 5 bases and J lost 8, with 12 bases in between. The CDR3 covers 13 residues. CDR3 sequence (DNA): TGTGCCAGCAGCACAAACGTGAGGGGGGAGCTGTTTTTT. Protein: CASSTNVRGELFF.

This chain uses TRBV7-2 with TRBJ2-1; D uncertain. CDR1 and CDR2 (germline): SGHTA, FQGNSA. Trimming took off 4 bases at V and 0 bases at J, with 10 bases between the two ends. The CDR3 spans 15 residues. The CDR3 loop is CASSSQPSSYNEQFF. The CDR3 nucleotides are TGTGCCAGCAGCTCCCAACCGAGCTCCTACAATGAGCAGTTCTTC.

This clone was seen only once. The chain employs TRBV11-2 and TRBJ1-2, with D possibly TRBD1 on 5 matching bases. Germline values: CDR1 SGHAT, CDR2 FQNNGV. The germline V and J ends were trimmed by 6 bases and 6 bases, with 11 bases remaining between them. The CDR3 spans 12 residues. The CDR3: CASSRGADGYTF. The CDR3 DNA follows: TGTGCCAGCAGTCGTGGGGCGGATGGCTACACCTTC.

The table lists this clone with a few counts. The rearrangement links TRBV19 to TRBJ2-2, with TRBD1 matching over 7 bases. The V and J ends lost 5 bases and 4 bases, in that order; junction bases with no gene match: 10. The CDR3 spans 16 residues. Germline values: CDR1 LNHDA, CDR2 SQIVND (reference sequence). CDR3 amino acids: CASSVRQGIGTGELFF. In DNA form, the CDR3 reads TGTGCCAGTAGTGTCCGACAGGGTATCGGCACCGGGGAGCTGTTTTTT.

The rearrangement links TRBV18 to TRBJ1-1, with unresolved D. Per germline, CDR1 KGHSH and CDR2 LQKENI. This CDR3 spans 15 amino acids. V lost 4 bases, J lost 4 bases, and 16 bases lay in between. The CDR3 bases are TGTGCCAGCTCACTCATAGAGACATTAGGCACTGAAGCTTTCTTT. It specifies CASSLIETLGTEAFF.

The chain joins TRBV18 to TRBJ1-6; perhaps TRBD1 as D (6 bases). Germline CDR1 is KGHSH and CDR2 is LQKENI. Trimming left V 2 bases short and J 0 bases short, with 14 bases between. The CDR3 is 18 amino acids. The CDR3 DNA follows: TGTGCCAGCTCACCATCGACAGGCTCGAGCTCCTATAATTCACCCCTCCACTTT. Protein: CASSPSTGSSSYNSPLHF.

This sequence joins TRBV15 and TRBJ2-5, with 8 bases lining up with TRBD1. V lost 0 bases to trimming and J lost 5 bases; unmatched junction nucleotides: 8. The CDR3 length is 16 residues. Per the germline V gene, CDR1 is LNHNV and CDR2 is YYDKDF (reference sequence). Here the CDR3 DNA reads TGTGCCACCAGCAGAGATCGGGGACAGGCCCAGGAGACCCAGTACTTC. Its protein is CATSRDRGQAQETQYF.

The chain has TRBV7-7 and TRBJ1-1; 7 bases agree with TRBD1. J gave up 11 bases and V 5 bases, and 11 bases lay outside the gene matches. Germline CDR1 SSHAT, CDR2 FNYEAQ (reference sequence). This CDR3 spans 13 amino acids. The CDR3 DNA sequence: TGTGCCAGCAGCCCAGACAGGGAAAGTCGGGCTTTCTTT. This translates into CASSPDRESRAFF.

The rearrangement links TRBV29-1 to TRBJ2-7; tentatively, D is TRBD1 (5 bases). Germline CDR1 is SQVTM and CDR2 is ANQGSEA. Trimming took 6 bases from V and 2 from J, leaving 11 bases between them. This CDR3 has 12 amino acids. The CDR3 protein is CSVGVGAYEQYF. CDR3 DNA sequence: TGCAGCGTCGGCGTAGGGGCCTACGAGCAGTACTTC.